Below are 7 T cell receptor beta chains sequenced from a single sample in a study of shared clonotypes between healthy human individuals. Produced via immunoSEQ multiplex PCR; TCRdb's table is partial and in-frame only. The repertoire consists of over a million clones, with under 80% occurring once and the leading ten covering 1.4% to 1.5%. The sequenced sample consisted of memory CD4+ T cells sorted from blood. As for subset: CD45RA-negative fraction. The receptors were sampled from a man aged 18 to 35 in good health.

As to this clone: A clone one base away is much larger, so this may be a read error. This chain links TRBV6-5 with TRBJ2-7; no reliable D call. Germline V gene lookup returns CDR1 MNHEY and CDR2 SVGAGI. The CDR3 consists of 12 residues. The V and J ends lost 6 bases and 0 bases respectively, with 6 bases between them. The CDR3 sequence is CASRDRSYEQYF. The DNA of the CDR3 is TGTGCCAGCAGGGACCGCTCCTACGAGCAGTACTTC.

J is TRBJ1-6 and V is TRBV5-5; no clear D gene. Germline lookup yields CDR1 SGHKS and CDR2 YYEKEE (reference sequence). CDR3 length: 15 residues. Trimming took 4 bases from V and 10 from J, leaving 18 bases between them. CDR3: CASSLPGGLASPLHF. The CDR3 coding sequence is TGTGCCAGCAGCCTCCCAGGAGGCTTGGCCTCACCCCTCCACTTT.

This chain links TRBV11-3 with TRBJ2-1; 8 nucleotides agree with TRBD1. CDR1 and CDR2 from the germline V gene are SGHNT and YENEEA. Trimming removed 1 base from V and 12 bases from J; junction bases left unmatched: 5. The CDR3 runs to 13 residues. CDR3 sequence: CASSLVAGGLQFF. In nucleotides, the CDR3 is TGTGCCAGCAGCTTAGTGGCAGGGGGCTTGCAGTTCTTC.

The CDR3 sequence is CASSLTAGPGGYTF. In DNA form, the CDR3 reads TGTGCCAGCAGCTTAACTGCCGGGCCTGGTGGCTACACCTTC. The genes are TRBV7-3 and TRBJ1-2; no clear D. The CDR3 has 14 residues. Deletions cut 0 bases from V and 7 bases from J, with 12 bases between. The V gene's germline CDR1 is SGHTA and CDR2 FQGTGA.

Notes on this clone: The same CDR3 can be traced to other DNA sequences in this sample. The rearrangement joins TRBV28 to TRBJ2-7; possibly TRBD2 for D (7 bases). CDR1 is MDHEN, CDR2 SYDVKM, per germline. V shed 8 bases and J shed 1 base, with 12 bases lying between them. CDR3 length: 13 residues. The CDR3 coding sequence is TGTGCCAGCTCGAGGGGGGGGTCCTACGAGCAGTACTTC. Amino acids: CASSRGGSYEQYF. The whole variable domain, filled in from reference TRBV28 and TRBJ2-7, reads DVKVTQSSRYLVKRTGEKVFLECVQDMDHENMFWYRQDPGLGLRLIYFSYDVKMKEKGDIPEGYSVSREKKERFSLILESASTNQTSMYLCASSRGGSYEQYFGPGTRLTVT.

This chain joins TRBV27 and TRBJ2-2; possible D gene TRBD2, 6 bases. V was shortened by 5 bases and J by 4 bases, with 23 bases between the two germline ends. The CDR3 extends over 18 amino acids. Looked up from germline, CDR1 is MNHEY and CDR2 is SMNVEV (reference sequence). The CDR3 loop is CASSPLPPRAGSTGELFF. The CDR3 nucleotides are TGTGCCAGCAGTCCTCTTCCCCCCCGTGCGGGGTCCACCGGGGAGCTGTTTTTT.

This chain links TRBV5-1 with TRBJ2-7, with 7 bases matching TRBD1. The CDR3 is 15 amino acids. J gave up 0 bases and V 2 bases, and 5 bases lay outside the gene matches. Germline CDR1 and CDR2: SGHRS and YFSETQ. The CDR3 sequence is CASSFRTGPSYEQYF. For the CDR3, the DNA is TGCGCCAGCAGCTTCCGGACAGGACCCTCCTACGAGCAGTACTTC.